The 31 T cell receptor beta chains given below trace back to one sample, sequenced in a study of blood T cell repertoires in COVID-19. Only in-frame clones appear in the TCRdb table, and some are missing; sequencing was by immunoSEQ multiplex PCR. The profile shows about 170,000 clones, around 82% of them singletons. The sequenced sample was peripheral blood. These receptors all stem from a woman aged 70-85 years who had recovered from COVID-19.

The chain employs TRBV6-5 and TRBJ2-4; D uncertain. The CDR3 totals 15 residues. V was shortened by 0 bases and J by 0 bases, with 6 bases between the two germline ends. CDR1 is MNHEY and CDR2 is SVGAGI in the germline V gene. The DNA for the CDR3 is TGTGCCAGCAGTTACTCGCGACAAGCCAAAAACATTCAGTACTTC. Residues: CASSYSRQAKNIQYF.

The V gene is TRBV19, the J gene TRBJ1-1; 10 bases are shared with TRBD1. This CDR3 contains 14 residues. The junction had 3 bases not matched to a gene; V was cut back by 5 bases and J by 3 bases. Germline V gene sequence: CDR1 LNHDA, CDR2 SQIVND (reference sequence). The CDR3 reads CASSGTGAYTEAFF. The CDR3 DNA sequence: TGTGCCAGTAGTGGGACAGGGGCGTACACTGAAGCTTTCTTT.

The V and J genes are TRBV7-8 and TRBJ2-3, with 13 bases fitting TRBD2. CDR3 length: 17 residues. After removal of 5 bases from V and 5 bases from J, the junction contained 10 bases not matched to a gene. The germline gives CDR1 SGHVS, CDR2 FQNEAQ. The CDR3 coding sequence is TGTGCCAGCAGCCCACGACTAGCGGGGGGTGGTGGAGATACGCAGTATTTT. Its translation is CASSPRLAGGGGDTQYF.

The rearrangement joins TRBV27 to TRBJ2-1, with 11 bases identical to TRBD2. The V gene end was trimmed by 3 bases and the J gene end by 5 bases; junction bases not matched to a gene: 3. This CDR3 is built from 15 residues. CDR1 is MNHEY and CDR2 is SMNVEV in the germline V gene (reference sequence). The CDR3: CASSLRLAGNNEQFF. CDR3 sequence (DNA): TGTGCCAGCAGTTTGCGACTAGCGGGAAACAATGAGCAGTTCTTC.

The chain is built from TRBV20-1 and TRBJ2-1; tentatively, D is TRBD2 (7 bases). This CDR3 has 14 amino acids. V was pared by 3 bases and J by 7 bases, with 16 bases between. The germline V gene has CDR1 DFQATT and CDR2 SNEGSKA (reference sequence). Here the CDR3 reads CSASSGRRGNEQFF. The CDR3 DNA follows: TGCAGTGCTAGTTCCGGGAGGAGGGGGAATGAGCAGTTCTTC.

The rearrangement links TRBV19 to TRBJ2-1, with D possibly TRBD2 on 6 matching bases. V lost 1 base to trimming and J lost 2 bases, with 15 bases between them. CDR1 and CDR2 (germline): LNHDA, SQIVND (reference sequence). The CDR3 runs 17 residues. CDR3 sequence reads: CASSIGVRRGPYNEQFF. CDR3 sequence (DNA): TGTGCCAGTAGTATAGGGGTGCGGCGGGGCCCCTACAATGAGCAGTTCTTC.

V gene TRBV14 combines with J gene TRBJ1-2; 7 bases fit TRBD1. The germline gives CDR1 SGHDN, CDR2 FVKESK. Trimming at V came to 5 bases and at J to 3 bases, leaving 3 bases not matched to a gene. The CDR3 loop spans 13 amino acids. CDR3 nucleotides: TGTGCCAGCAGCGCGGGACAGCACTATGGCTACACCTTC. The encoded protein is CASSAGQHYGYTF.

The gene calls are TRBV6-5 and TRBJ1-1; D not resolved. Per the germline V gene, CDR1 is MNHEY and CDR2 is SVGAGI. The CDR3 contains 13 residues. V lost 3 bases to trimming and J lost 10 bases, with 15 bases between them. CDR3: CASSYAGRRTAFF. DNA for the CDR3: TGTGCCAGCAGTTATGCGGGAAGGCGTACAGCTTTCTTT.

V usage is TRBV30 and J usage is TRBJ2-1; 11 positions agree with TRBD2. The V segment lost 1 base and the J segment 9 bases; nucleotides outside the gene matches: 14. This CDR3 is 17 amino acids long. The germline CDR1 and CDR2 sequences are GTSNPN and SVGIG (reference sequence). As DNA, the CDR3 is TGTGCCTGGAGTGGCACCTCGCCTAGCGGGAGGCGGGGTGAGCAGTTCTTC. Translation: CAWSGTSPSGRRGEQFF.

In DNA form, the CDR3 reads TGTGCCACCAGTGATTTCCAGGGCACAGATACGCAGTATTTT. It specifies CATSDFQGTDTQYF. The chain uses TRBV24-1 and TRBJ2-3; D gene unclear. The CDR3 totals 14 residues. The germline V gene encodes CDR1 KGHDR and CDR2 SFDVKD. Deletions cut 1 base from V and 1 base from J, with 5 bases between.

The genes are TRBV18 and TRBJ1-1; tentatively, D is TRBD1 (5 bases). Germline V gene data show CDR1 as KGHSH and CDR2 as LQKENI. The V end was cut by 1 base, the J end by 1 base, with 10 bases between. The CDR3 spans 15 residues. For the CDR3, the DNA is TGTGCCAGCTCACCACATGGGGGGACGAACACTGAAGCTTTCTTT. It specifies CASSPHGGTNTEAFF.

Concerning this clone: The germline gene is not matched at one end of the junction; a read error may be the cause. The CDR3 sequence: CASTAIRGGGGEQFF. The CDR3 coding sequence is TGTGCTAGCACCGCCATCAGGGGCGGGGGGGGTGAGCAGTTCTTC. The chain uses TRBV7-7 and TRBJ2-1; 9 nucleotides agree with TRBD2. The CDR3 spans 15 residues. CDR1 and CDR2 (germline): SSHAT, FNYEAQ (reference sequence). The complete variable domain, with remaining parts taken from reference TRBV7-7 and TRBJ2-1, reads GAGVSQSPRYKVTKRGQDVTLRCDPISSHATLYWYQQALGQGPEFLTYFNYEAQPDKSGLPSDRFSAERPEGSISTLTIQRTEQRDSAMYRCASTAIRGGGGEQFFGPGTRLTVL.

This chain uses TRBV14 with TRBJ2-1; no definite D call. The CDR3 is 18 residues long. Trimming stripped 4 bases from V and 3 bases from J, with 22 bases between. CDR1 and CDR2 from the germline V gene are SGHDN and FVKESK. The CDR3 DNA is TGTGCCAGCAGCCCGTCTGCAGGATGGGCCGAGAACTACAATGAGCAGTTCTTC. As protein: CASSPSAGWAENYNEQFF. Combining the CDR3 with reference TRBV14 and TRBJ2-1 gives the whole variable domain EAGVTQFPSHSVIEKGQTVTLRCDPISGHDNLYWYRRVMGKEIKFLLHFVKESKQDESGMPNNRFLAERTGGTYSTLKVQPAELEDSGVYFCASSPSAGWAENYNEQFFGPGTRLTVL.

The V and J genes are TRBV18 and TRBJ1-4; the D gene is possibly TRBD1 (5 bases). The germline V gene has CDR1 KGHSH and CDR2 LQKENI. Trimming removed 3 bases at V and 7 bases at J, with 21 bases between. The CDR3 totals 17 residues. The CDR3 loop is CASSPPGLGGYGEKLFF. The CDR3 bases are TGTGCCAGCTCACCCCCGGGCCTGGGGGGATATGGTGAAAAACTGTTTTTT.

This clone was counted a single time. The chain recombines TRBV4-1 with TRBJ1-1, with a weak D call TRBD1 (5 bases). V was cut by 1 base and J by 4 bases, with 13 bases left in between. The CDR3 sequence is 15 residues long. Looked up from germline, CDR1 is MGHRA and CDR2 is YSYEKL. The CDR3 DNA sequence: TGCGCCAGCAGCCAAGTCGGGGGGATCGGCACTGAAGCTTTCTTT. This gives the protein CASSQVGGIGTEAFF.

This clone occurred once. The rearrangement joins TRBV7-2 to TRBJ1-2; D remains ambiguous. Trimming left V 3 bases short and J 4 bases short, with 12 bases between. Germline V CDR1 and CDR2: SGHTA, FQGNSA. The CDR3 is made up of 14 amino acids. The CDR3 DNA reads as TGTGCCAGCAGCTTCCGGGAAACCCCCTATGGCTACACCTTC. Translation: CASSFRETPYGYTF.

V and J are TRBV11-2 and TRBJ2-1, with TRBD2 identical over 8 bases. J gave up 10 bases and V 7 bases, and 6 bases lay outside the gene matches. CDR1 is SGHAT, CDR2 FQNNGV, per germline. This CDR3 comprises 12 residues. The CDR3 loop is CASTFSGIEQFF. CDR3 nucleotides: TGTGCCAGCACCTTTAGCGGGATAGAGCAGTTCTTC.

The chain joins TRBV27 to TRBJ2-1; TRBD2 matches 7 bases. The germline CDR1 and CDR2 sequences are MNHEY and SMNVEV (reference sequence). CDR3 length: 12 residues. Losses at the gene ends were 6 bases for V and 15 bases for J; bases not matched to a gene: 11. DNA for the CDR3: TGTGCCAGCAGCCACCCCGGGACTAAGGGGTTCTTC. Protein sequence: CASSHPGTKGFF.

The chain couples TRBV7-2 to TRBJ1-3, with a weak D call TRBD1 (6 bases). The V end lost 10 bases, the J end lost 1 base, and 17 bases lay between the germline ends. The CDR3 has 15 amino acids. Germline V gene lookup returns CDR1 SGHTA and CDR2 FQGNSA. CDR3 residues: CATTTSQGSGNTIYF. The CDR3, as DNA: TGTGCCACCACAACTTCACAGGGTTCTGGAAACACCATATATTTT.

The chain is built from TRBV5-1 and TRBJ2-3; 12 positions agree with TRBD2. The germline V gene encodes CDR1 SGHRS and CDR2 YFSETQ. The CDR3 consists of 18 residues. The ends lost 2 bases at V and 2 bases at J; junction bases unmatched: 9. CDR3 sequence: CASSFTSGRPPLTDTQYF. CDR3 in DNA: TGCGCCAGCAGCTTCACTAGCGGGAGGCCCCCACTCACAGATACGCAGTATTTT.

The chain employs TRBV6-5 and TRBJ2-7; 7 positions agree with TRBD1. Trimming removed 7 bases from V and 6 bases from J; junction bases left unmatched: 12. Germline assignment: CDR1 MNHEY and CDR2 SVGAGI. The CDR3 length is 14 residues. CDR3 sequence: CASTAPRTGGEQYF. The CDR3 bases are TGTGCCAGCACCGCCCCCCGGACAGGTGGCGAGCAGTACTTC.

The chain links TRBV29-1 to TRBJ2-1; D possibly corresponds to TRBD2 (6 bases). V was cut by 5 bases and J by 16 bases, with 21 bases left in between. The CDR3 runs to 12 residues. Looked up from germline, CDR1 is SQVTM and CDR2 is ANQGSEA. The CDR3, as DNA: TGCAGCGTTCAACCCAGACTCGGGGGAATCTTCTTC. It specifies CSVQPRLGGIFF.

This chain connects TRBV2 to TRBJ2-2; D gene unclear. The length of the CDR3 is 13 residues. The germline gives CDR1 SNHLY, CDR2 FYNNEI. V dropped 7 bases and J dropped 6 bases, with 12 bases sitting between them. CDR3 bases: TGTGCCAGCACCCCGACCCGGGCCGGGGAGCTGTTTTTT. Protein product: CASTPTRAGELFF. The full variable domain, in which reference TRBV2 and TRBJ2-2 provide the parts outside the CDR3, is EPEVTQTPSHQVTQMGQEVILRCVPISNHLYFYWYRQILGQKVEFLVSFYNNEISEKSEIFDDQFSVERPDGSNFTLKIRSTKLEDSAMYFCASTPTRAGELFFGEGSRLTVL.

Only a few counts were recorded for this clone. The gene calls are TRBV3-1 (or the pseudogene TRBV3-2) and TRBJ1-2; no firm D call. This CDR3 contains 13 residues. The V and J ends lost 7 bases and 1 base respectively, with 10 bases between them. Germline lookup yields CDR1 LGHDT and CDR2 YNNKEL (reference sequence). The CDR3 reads CASKGDYNYGYTF. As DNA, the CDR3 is TGTGCCAGCAAGGGAGATTATAACTATGGCTACACCTTC.

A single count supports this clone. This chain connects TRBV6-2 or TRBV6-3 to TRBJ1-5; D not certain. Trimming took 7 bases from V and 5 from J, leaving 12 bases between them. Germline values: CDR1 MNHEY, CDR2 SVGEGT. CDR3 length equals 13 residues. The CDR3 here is CASTPWGDQPQHF. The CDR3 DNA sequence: TGTGCCAGCACCCCCTGGGGAGATCAGCCCCAGCATTTT.

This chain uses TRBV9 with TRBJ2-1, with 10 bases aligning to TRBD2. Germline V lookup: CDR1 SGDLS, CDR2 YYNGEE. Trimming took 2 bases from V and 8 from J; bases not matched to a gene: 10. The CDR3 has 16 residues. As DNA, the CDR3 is TGTGCCAGCAGCGTCCATAGCGGGGGGCTTGGGGATGAGCAGTTCTTC. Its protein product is CASSVHSGGLGDEQFF. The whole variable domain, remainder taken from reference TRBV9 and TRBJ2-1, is DSGVTQTPKHLITATGQRVTLRCSPRSGDLSVYWYQQSLDQGLQFLIQYYNGEERAKGNILERFSAQQFPDLHSELNLSSLELGDSALYFCASSVHSGGLGDEQFFGPGTRLTVL.

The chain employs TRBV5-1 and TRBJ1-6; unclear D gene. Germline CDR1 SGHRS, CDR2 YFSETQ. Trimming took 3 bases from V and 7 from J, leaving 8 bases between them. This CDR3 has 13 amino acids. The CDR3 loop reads CASSWRENSPLHF. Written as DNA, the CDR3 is TGCGCCAGCAGCTGGAGGGAGAATTCACCCCTCCACTTT.

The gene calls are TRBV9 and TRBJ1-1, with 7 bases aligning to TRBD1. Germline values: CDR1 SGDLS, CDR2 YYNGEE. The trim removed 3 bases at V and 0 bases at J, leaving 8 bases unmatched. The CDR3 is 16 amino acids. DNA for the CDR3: TGTGCCAGCAGCGCCCGGGACAGCAGCATGAACACTGAAGCTTTCTTT. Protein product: CASSARDSSMNTEAFF. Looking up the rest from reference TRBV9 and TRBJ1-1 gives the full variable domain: DSGVTQTPKHLITATGQRVTLRCSPRSGDLSVYWYQQSLDQGLQFLIQYYNGEERAKGNILERFSAQQFPDLHSELNLSSLELGDSALYFCASSARDSSMNTEAFFGQGTRLTVV.

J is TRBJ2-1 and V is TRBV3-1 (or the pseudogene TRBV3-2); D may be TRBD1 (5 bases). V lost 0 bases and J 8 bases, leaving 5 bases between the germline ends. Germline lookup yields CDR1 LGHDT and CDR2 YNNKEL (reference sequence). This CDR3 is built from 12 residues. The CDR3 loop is CASSQEGDEQFF. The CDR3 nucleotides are TGTGCCAGCAGCCAAGAAGGGGATGAGCAGTTCTTC.

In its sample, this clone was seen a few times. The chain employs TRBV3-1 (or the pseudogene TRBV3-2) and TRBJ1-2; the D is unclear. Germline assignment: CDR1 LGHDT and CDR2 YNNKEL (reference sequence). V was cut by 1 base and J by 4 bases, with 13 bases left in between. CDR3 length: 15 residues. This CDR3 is CASSQVVGRPYGYTF. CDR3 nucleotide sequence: TGTGCCAGCAGCCAAGTTGTGGGCAGACCCTATGGCTACACCTTC.

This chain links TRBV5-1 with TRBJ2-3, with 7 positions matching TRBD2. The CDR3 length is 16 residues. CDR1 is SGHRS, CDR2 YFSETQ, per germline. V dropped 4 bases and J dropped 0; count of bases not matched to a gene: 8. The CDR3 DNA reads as TGCGCCAGCAGCCGCTCGGGTAGCGGGAGCACAGATACGCAGTATTTT. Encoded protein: CASSRSGSGSTDTQYF.